One and the same sample provided the 12 T cell receptor beta chains below, sequenced in a study of control samples from healthy donors and cancer patients. Libraries were prepared by immunoSEQ multiplex PCR; TCRdb keeps only in-frame clonotypes and omits some of them. The sample records about 130,000 clones, roughly 94% being singletons. The sample was PBMCs. These receptors originate from a man in his fifties or sixties with colorectal cancer.

The chain links TRBV3-1 (or the pseudogene TRBV3-2) to TRBJ2-5; TRBD1 matches at 9 bases. Germline V lookup: CDR1 LGHDT, CDR2 YNNKEL (reference sequence). Trimming removed 0 bases from V and 5 bases from J; junction bases left unmatched: 4. This CDR3 has 15 residues. The CDR3 region is CASSQDTGGYETQYF. The DNA of the CDR3 is TGTGCCAGCAGCCAAGACACAGGGGGCTACGAGACCCAGTACTTC.

The chain couples TRBV10-3 to TRBJ1-1; 9 bases map to TRBD1. CDR1 is ENHRY, CDR2 SYGVKD, per germline. The CDR3 length is 15 residues. The V and J ends lost 7 bases and 1 base, in that order; junction bases with no gene match: 7. In nucleotides, the CDR3 is TGTGCCATCACGGCGGGACAGGGACAGAACACTGAAGCTTTCTTT. Translation: CAITAGQGQNTEAFF.

The rearrangement joins TRBV19 to TRBJ1-2; weak D call: TRBD1 (6 bases). CDR3 length equals 13 residues. Deletions cut 5 bases from V and 0 bases from J, with 7 bases between. Looked up from germline, CDR1 is LNHDA and CDR2 is SQIVND (reference sequence). In DNA form, the CDR3 reads TGTGCCAGTAGTCGGACAGCTAACTATGGCTACACCTTC. The encoded protein is CASSRTANYGYTF. The full variable domain, its missing parts supplied by reference TRBV19 and TRBJ1-2, is DGGITQSPKYLFRKEGQNVTLSCEQNLNHDAMYWYRQDPGQGLRLIYYSQIVNDFQKGDIAEGYSVSREKKESFPLTVTSAQKNPTAFYLCASSRTANYGYTFGSGTRLTVV.

The V call is TRBV5-1, the J call TRBJ1-1; 7 bases map to TRBD1. The germline V gene encodes CDR1 SGHRS and CDR2 YFSETQ. The length of the CDR3 is 15 residues. Trimming took 1 base from V and 0 from J; bases not matched to a gene: 3. The CDR3: CASSLTRGMNTEAFF. The CDR3 region has the DNA TGCGCCAGCAGCTTGACCAGGGGGATGAACACTGAAGCTTTCTTT.

V is TRBV4-2 and J is TRBJ1-1; D gene unclear. Deletions cut 1 base from V and 1 base from J, with 10 bases between. Germline values: CDR1 LGHNA, CDR2 YNFKEQ. The CDR3 totals 15 residues. For the CDR3, the DNA is TGTGCCAGCAGCCAAGCTGTCGTCGGGAACACTGAAGCTTTCTTT. Its protein is CASSQAVVGNTEAFF.

This clone was counted once. The chain is built from TRBV19 and TRBJ2-7, with 8 bases identical to TRBD1. Losses at the gene ends were 5 bases for V and 1 base for J; bases not matched to a gene: 16. Looked up from germline, CDR1 is LNHDA and CDR2 is SQIVND (reference sequence). The CDR3 totals 18 residues. The CDR3 is CASSPHLGQARTSYEQYF. The CDR3 DNA follows: TGTGCCAGTAGTCCCCACTTGGGACAGGCTCGAACTTCCTACGAGCAGTACTTC.

The chain is built from TRBV7-9 and TRBJ2-1; D remains ambiguous. V lost 4 bases to trimming and J lost 7 bases, with 11 bases between them. The CDR3 extends over 13 amino acids. Germline assignment: CDR1 SEHNR and CDR2 FQNEAQ (reference sequence). This CDR3 is CASSSRWGNEQFF. CDR3 DNA: TGTGCCAGCAGCTCAAGGTGGGGTAATGAGCAGTTCTTC.

This sequence joins TRBV6-5 and TRBJ1-1; no reliable D call. This CDR3 is built from 15 residues. Germline assignment: CDR1 MNHEY and CDR2 SVGAGI. V was cut by 5 bases and J by 1 base, with 14 bases left in between. The CDR3 DNA follows: TGTGCCAGCAGTCGGTCCTCCTTAGCGAACACTGAAGCTTTCTTT. This codes for CASSRSSLANTEAFF.

This rearrangement joins TRBV19 to TRBJ1-1, with D perhaps matching TRBD1 (6 bases). There are 15 residues in the CDR3. The germline V gene encodes CDR1 LNHDA and CDR2 SQIVND (reference sequence). Trimming stripped 8 bases from V and 1 base from J, with 17 bases between. The CDR3 sequence is CASGSDRTRNTEAFF. The CDR3 DNA follows: TGTGCCAGTGGCTCAGACAGGACCAGGAACACTGAAGCTTTCTTT.

The genes are TRBV19 and TRBJ1-2; tentative D call: TRBD1 (5 bases). Germline loops: CDR1 LNHDA, CDR2 SQIVND (reference sequence). V lost 2 bases and J lost 5, with 15 bases in between. CDR3 length equals 15 residues. The CDR3 region is CASSIIGDSQYGYTF. DNA of the CDR3: TGTGCCAGTAGTATAATTGGAGACAGTCAATATGGCTACACCTTC.

V gene TRBV11-3 combines with J gene TRBJ2-7; 12 nucleotides agree with TRBD1. There are 17 residues in the CDR3. CDR1 and CDR2 from the germline V gene are SGHNT and YENEEA. V gave up 3 bases and J gave up 7 bases; unmatched junction bases: 13. The CDR3 region has the DNA TGTGCCAGCAGCTTGAAACCTCCGGGACAGGGGGCTGAGGAGCAGTACTTC. Its protein product is CASSLKPPGQGAEEQYF.

The rearrangement links TRBV30 to TRBJ1-5; D not certain. Germline assignment: CDR1 GTSNPN and CDR2 SVGIG (reference sequence). The CDR3 has 14 amino acids. V was pared by 2 bases and J by 0 bases, with 8 bases between. The CDR3 DNA sequence: TGTGCCTGGAGTTTGGGGATTAGCAATCAGCCCCAGCATTTT. Translated: CAWSLGISNQPQHF.